This T cell receptor beta chain was identified in a study of T cells in Graves' hyperthyroidism and ophthalmopathy. This clonotype has at least ten counts. Template material for amplifying TCR beta CDR3 regions consisted of RNA transcripts. Carried out on the TCR CDR3, a first-round RT-PCR used the HTBI primer set. One entry per CDR3 protein results from TCRdb running MiXCR on the multiplex PCR reads. The repertoire holds 160,000 or so distinct CDR3 sequences, with approximately 9% as singletons. The CDR3 consists of 14 residues. The V gene lost 1 base and the J gene lost 6 bases, with 9 bases spanning the gap. In germline, CDR1 is MNHEY, CDR2 SMNVEV (reference sequence).

This sequence joins TRBV27 and TRBJ1-4; tentative D call: TRBD1 (5 bases). The sequence came from a woman under 30 with Graves' hyperthyroidism that later progressed to Graves' ophthalmopathy. Sequenced material: blood. The CDR3 nucleotides read TGTGCCAGCAGTTTATGGAAAGGGGATGAAAAACTGTTTTTT. This codes for CASSLWKGDEKLFF.